The entry that follows covers one T cell receptor (beta chain) sequence. Its antigen target is currently unknown. The input lacks base qualities; no much larger clone sits a single base away. This sample stems from a study of shared clonotypes between healthy human individuals (dated by TCRdb to 2018 to 2021). In terms of the full investigation: The cohort included a few men and a couple of women between 18 and 49 years of age. To estimate repertoire size and how much clonotype sharing occurs between individuals, the study deeply sequenced the blood TCR repertoires of roughly 5 healthy adults. Between about 0.9 and 8.9 billion PBMCs per donor were obtained by leukapheresis. For each donor, CD4 naive and CD4 memory were each given three plates, CD8 naive was given two plates, and CD8 memory was given one plate. Libraries were prepared and TCR repertoires were sequenced by different laboratories using diverse techniques, in order to increase sequencing depth and limit assay-specific biases.

Donors were healthy HIV-negative adults with no recently reported acute infections or vaccinations. Only Caucasian adults living in Nashville, Tennessee, USA were represented among the donors. CD4+ T cells were enriched by magnetic negative selection, after which naive cells were positively selected on CD45RA and the negative fraction was taken as the memory subset. After blood collection by leukapheresis, PBMCs were isolated using Ficoll-Histopaque density gradient centrifugation and then cryopreserved in the vapor phase of liquid nitrogen. Analytical flow cytometry was used to check the purity and quantity of every magnetically sorted T cell population. Genomic DNA was isolated from every sorted fraction and measured by UV absorbance on a Nanodrop 2000c. The cysteine opens and the phenylalanine closes a CDR3 of 16 amino acids. Only CDR3 DNA remains: 48 bases, in frame from the first base. Compared with germline, V lacks 1 base and J lacks 2 bases; bases without a gene match: 3. From a lookup of the germline V gene, CDR1 and CDR2 are SGHTA and FQGNSA.

What the work shows at the level of the full study, not this receptor alone: Compared with non-shared clonotypes, the clonotypes found in all four sorted-subset donors had higher generation probabilities. Incomplete sequencing was indicated by rarefaction of sorted-subset datasets, despite the large sequencing depth. Pairwise subsampling indicated that sequencing depth was expected to affect the degree of clonotype sharing among donors. Sampling was restricted to blood, and TCR repertoires in tissue are likely to differ from TCR repertoires in blood. About 5% of naive CD4, around 3.5% of naive CD8, approximately 2% of memory CD4, and around 0.4% of memory CD8 clonotypes were shared across several donors. The small number of donors limited the genetic and exposure-history diversity represented. Naive subsets generally had larger estimated clonotype richness than memory subsets.

Using the deep immunoSEQ assay, multiplex PCR amplified TCR CDR3 regions from genomic DNA. Genomic DNA extracted from each cell subset was distributed evenly over all wells of several immunoSEQ 96-well plates, and each plate served as one replicate. For sorted subsets, 200 ng of genomic DNA, equivalent to some 30,000 T cell genomes, went into each replicate PCR. The purified libraries were quantified using a Qubit 3.0 fluorometer, sized with a Bioanalyzer 2100, and then quantified again using the KAPA Library Quantification kit. Each immunoSEQ 96-well plate was sequenced on its own single-read 150-cycle Illumina NextSeq 550 flow cell. Concerning the study's data processing: Because the immunoSEQ output included only junctional sequences and no quality scores, the filtering could not be the same as the filtering used for full-length reads. To assign V/J genes and CDR3, sequences were annotated against IMGT germline references using PyIR, a Python wrapper for IgBLAST v1.9. Reads were filtered out if the reads had weak V/J assignments (E-value above 1e-6), no CDR3, stop codons, out-of-frame junctions, or ambiguous translated residues. V3J clonotypes were defined by identical inferred V gene, J gene, and CDR3 amino acid sequence. Percentage overlap between repertoires was calculated by dividing the number of shared unique clonotypes by the size of the smaller repertoire. RTK rarefaction, the Chao1 estimator, and Recon v2.1 estimates of unobserved clonotypes were used to assess repertoire richness. OLGA was used to compute generation probabilities for all TCRbeta clonotypes that the gDNA method yielded from four donors. TCRdb retrieved this table from immuneACCESS and kept in-frame rearrangements only. Not all clones are present; in checked studies, unresolved V genes account for under half, and no reason is known for the remainder. The V and J calls and clone size were taken over from that table, and D and trimming were inferred from the DNA. This sample gives about a million clones in total; around 76% of them show up just once. Clones ranked in the top ten supply approximately 1.5% of the sample.

The rearrangement joined TRBV7-2 to TRBJ2-7; 12 bases in the middle match TRBD2. The receptor was isolated from a man younger than 35 in good health. Material for sequencing was memory CD4+ T cells sorted from blood. The cell subset or site label of this sample denotes: CD45RA-negative fraction. The CDR3 has the sequence CASSLDWTSGAYEQYF. The DNA is as follows: TGTGCCAGCAGCTTAGATTGGACTAGCGGGGCCTACGAGCAGTACTTC.